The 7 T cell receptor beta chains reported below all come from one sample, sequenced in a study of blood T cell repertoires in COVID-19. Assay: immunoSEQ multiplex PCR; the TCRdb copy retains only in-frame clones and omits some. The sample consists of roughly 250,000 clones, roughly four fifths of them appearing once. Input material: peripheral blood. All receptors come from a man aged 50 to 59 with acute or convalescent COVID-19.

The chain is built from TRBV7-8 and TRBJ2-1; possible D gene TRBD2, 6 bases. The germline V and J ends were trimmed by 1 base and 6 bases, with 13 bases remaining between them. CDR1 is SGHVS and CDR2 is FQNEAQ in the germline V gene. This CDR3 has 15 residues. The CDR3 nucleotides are TGTGCCAGCAGCTTAGGACGGGACTCCACCAATGAGCAGTTCTTC. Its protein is CASSLGRDSTNEQFF.

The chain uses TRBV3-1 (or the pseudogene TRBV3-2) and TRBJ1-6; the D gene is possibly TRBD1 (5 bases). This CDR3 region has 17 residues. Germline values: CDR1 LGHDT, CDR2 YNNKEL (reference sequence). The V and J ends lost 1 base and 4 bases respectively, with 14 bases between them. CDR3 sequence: CASSQVLTGTYNSPLHF. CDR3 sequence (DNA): TGTGCCAGCAGCCAAGTCCTAACCGGGACTTATAATTCACCCCTCCACTTT.

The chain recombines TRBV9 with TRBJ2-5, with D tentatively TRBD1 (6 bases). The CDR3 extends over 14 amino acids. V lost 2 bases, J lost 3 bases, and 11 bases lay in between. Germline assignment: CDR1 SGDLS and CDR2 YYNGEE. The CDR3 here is CASSVSKGEETQYF. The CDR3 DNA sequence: TGTGCCAGCAGCGTCTCCAAGGGGGAAGAGACCCAGTACTTC.

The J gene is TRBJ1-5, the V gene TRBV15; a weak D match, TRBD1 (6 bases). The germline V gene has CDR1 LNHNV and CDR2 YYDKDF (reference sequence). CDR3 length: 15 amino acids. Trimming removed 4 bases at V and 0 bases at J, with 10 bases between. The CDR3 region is CATSTRGYSNQPQHF. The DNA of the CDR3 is TGTGCCACCAGCACCAGGGGCTATAGCAATCAGCCCCAGCATTTT.

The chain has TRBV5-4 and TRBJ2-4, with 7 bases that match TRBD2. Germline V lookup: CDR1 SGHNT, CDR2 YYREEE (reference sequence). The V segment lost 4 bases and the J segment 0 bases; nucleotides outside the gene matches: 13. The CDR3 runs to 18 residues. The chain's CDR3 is CASSLVTSTTLAKNIQYF. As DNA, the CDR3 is TGTGCCAGCAGCCTGGTGACTAGCACGACTCTAGCCAAAAACATTCAGTACTTC.

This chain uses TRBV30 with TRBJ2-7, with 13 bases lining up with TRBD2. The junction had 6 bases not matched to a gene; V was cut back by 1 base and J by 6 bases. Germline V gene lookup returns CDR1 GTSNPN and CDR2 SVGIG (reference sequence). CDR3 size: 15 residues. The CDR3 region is CAWSGGLAGVFEQYF. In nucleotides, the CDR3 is TGTGCCTGGAGTGGCGGACTAGCGGGAGTTTTCGAGCAGTACTTC.

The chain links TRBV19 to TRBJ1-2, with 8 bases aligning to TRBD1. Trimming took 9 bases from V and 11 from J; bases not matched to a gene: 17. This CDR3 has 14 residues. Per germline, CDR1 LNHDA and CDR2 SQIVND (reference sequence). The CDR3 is CASTEDRVLGGYTF. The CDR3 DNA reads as TGTGCCAGCACTGAGGACAGGGTTCTTGGAGGGTACACCTTC. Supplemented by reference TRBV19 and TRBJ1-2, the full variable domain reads DGGITQSPKYLFRKEGQNVTLSCEQNLNHDAMYWYRQDPGQGLRLIYYSQIVNDFQKGDIAEGYSVSREKKESFPLTVTSAQKNPTAFYLCASTEDRVLGGYTFGSGTRLTVV.